The 32 T cell receptor beta chains below were found in one sample sequenced in a study of blood T cell repertoires in COVID-19. Profiling relied on immunoSEQ multiplex PCR, and the TCRdb table lists in-frame clones only, not all of them. The table lists about 60,000 clones, just under 90% of them singletons. Sequencing was done on a sample of peripheral blood. The receptors stem from a man aged 55 to 70 with acute or convalescent COVID-19.

The V gene is TRBV19, the J gene TRBJ1-5; possible D gene TRBD1, 5 bases. CDR1 is LNHDA and CDR2 is SQIVND in the germline V gene (reference sequence). The CDR3 loop spans 16 amino acids. V lost 0 bases, J lost 7 bases, and 16 bases lay in between. CDR3 nucleotide sequence: TGTGCCAGTAGTATAGATAGGTCCCGCAGGGCCCAGCCCCAGCATTTT. Protein product: CASSIDRSRRAQPQHF.

The CDR3 region is CARGASGGDNEQFF. In nucleotides, the CDR3 is TGCGCCCGCGGGGCTAGCGGGGGGGACAATGAGCAGTTCTTC. The chain is built from TRBV5-1 and TRBJ2-1, with 12 bases identical to TRBD2. Germline values: CDR1 SGHRS, CDR2 YFSETQ. The CDR3 spans 14 residues. After removal of 10 bases from V and 5 bases from J, the junction contained 7 bases not matched to a gene.

The chain employs TRBV7-3 and TRBJ2-2; D is perhaps TRBD1 (6 bases). The CDR3 sequence is 13 residues long. Looked up from germline, CDR1 is SGHTA and CDR2 is FQGTGA. V lost 5 bases and J lost 7, with 11 bases in between. CDR3 DNA sequence: TGTGCCAGCAGCAAGACAGGCCTCGGGGAGCTGTTTTTT. This gives the protein CASSKTGLGELFF.

This clone was picked up a small number of times. The chain is built from TRBV30 and TRBJ1-5; TRBD1 might be the D (5 bases). Germline CDR1 GTSNPN, CDR2 SVGIG (reference sequence). This CDR3 is built from 13 residues. The V end lost 0 bases, the J end lost 2 bases, and 5 bases lay between the germline ends. CDR3 bases: TGTGCCTGGAGTGTACAGGGCAATCAGCCCCAGCATTTT. This encodes CAWSVQGNQPQHF.

This chain links TRBV20-1 with TRBJ2-1; the match to TRBD2 covers 9 bases. The CDR3 contains 16 residues. The germline CDR1 and CDR2 sequences are DFQATT and SNEGSKA (reference sequence). Trimming removed 3 bases from V and 3 bases from J; junction bases left unmatched: 9. CDR3 amino acids: CSASSVAGDHYNEQFF. In nucleotides, the CDR3 is TGCAGTGCTAGTTCGGTAGCGGGAGACCACTACAATGAGCAGTTCTTC.

V usage is TRBV9 and J usage is TRBJ2-3, with D perhaps TRBD2 (6 bases). The germline V gene has CDR1 SGDLS and CDR2 YYNGEE. V lost 4 bases to trimming and J lost 0 bases, with 15 bases between them. This CDR3 region has 16 residues. The CDR3 reads CASSPLGGMSTDTQYF. CDR3 in DNA: TGTGCCAGCAGCCCTCTAGGCGGGATGAGCACAGATACGCAGTATTTT.

This chain joins TRBV20-1 and TRBJ2-2; D gene unclear. The CDR3 loop spans 12 amino acids. CDR1 DFQATT and CDR2 SNEGSKA come from the germline V gene (reference sequence). Trimming removed 3 bases from V and 7 bases from J, with 9 bases in between. The CDR3 loop reads CSASIGVGELFF. CDR3 DNA sequence: TGCAGTGCTAGTATCGGTGTCGGGGAGCTGTTTTTT.

This rearrangement joins TRBV27 to TRBJ2-5, with TRBD2 matching 12 bases. Germline V gene lookup returns CDR1 MNHEY and CDR2 SMNVEV (reference sequence). This CDR3 comprises 15 residues. J was trimmed by 5 bases and V by 4 bases; bases with no gene match: 5. Here the CDR3 reads CASSSRLAGDETQYF. Here the CDR3 DNA reads TGTGCCAGCAGTTCGCGACTAGCGGGAGATGAGACCCAGTACTTC.

The chain recombines TRBV6-5 with TRBJ2-3; TRBD2 aligns across 12 bases. This CDR3 spans 13 amino acids. Germline lookup yields CDR1 MNHEY and CDR2 SVGAGI. The V gene end was trimmed by 8 bases and the J gene end by 5 bases; junction bases not matched to a gene: 2. CDR3 sequence reads: CASETSGRDTQYF. CDR3 DNA sequence: TGTGCCAGCGAGACTAGCGGGAGAGATACGCAGTATTTT.

As concerns this clone: One end of the junction fails to match germline, which may point to a read error. V and J are TRBV4-3 and TRBJ1-3; TRBD1 is a possible D gene (5 bases). The CDR3 contains 13 residues. Looked up from germline, CDR1 is LGHNA and CDR2 is YSLEER. CDR3 loop: CASSQGTGTTIYF. DNA of the CDR3: TGCGCCAGCAGCCAGGGAACAGGAACCACCATATATTTT.

The chain recombines TRBV5-4 with TRBJ2-5, with TRBD1 matching 8 bases. The CDR3 is 15 amino acids. Germline trimming cut 2 bases from V and 2 bases from J; bases unmatched to any gene: 5. Germline V gene data show CDR1 as SGHNT and CDR2 as YYREEE (reference sequence). The CDR3, as DNA: TGTGCCAGCAGCTTTGACAGGGGAAAACAAGAGACCCAGTACTTC. Residues: CASSFDRGKQETQYF.

V gene TRBV6-5 combines with J gene TRBJ1-3; D unclear. The CDR3 sequence is 14 residues long. CDR1 is MNHEY and CDR2 is SVGAGI in the germline V gene. V was trimmed by 2 bases and J by 2 bases, leaving 7 bases between them. This CDR3 is CASSYSQTGNTIYF. The CDR3 nucleotides are TGTGCCAGCAGTTACAGTCAGACTGGAAACACCATATATTTT.

J is TRBJ1-5 and V is TRBV24-1; D is ambiguous. Germline V gives CDR1 KGHDR, CDR2 SFDVKD. Trimming stripped 4 bases from V and 5 bases from J, with 11 bases between. This CDR3 is built from 14 residues. This chain's CDR3 is CATSEAQQDQPQHF. The CDR3 DNA is TGTGCCACCAGTGAGGCACAGCAAGATCAGCCCCAGCATTTT.

The rearrangement joins TRBV18 to TRBJ2-7; 8 bases align to TRBD1. Per the germline V gene, CDR1 is KGHSH and CDR2 is LQKENI. The ends lost 3 bases at V and 2 bases at J; junction bases unmatched: 6. The CDR3 length is 15 residues. DNA of the CDR3: TGTGCCAGCTCACCCGTGACAGGGGATCCCTACGAGCAGTACTTC. It codes for CASSPVTGDPYEQYF.

This clone was recorded once. The V and J genes are TRBV28 and TRBJ1-1, with D unclear. Per germline, CDR1 MDHEN and CDR2 SYDVKM. The CDR3 extends over 11 amino acids. The V end was cut by 6 bases, the J end by 2 bases, with 4 bases between. The CDR3 region is CASSSNTEAFF. CDR3 sequence (DNA): TGTGCCAGCAGCTCTAACACTGAAGCTTTCTTT.

This chain uses TRBV11-3 with TRBJ2-7; TRBD2 matches 9 bases. There are 17 residues in the CDR3. Germline CDR1 and CDR2: SGHNT and YENEEA. V lost 5 bases, J lost 2 bases, and 13 bases stayed unmatched. CDR3: CASSASFGASGTYEQYF. CDR3 coding DNA: TGTGCCAGCAGCGCGAGCTTTGGTGCTAGCGGGACCTACGAGCAGTACTTC.

J is TRBJ2-7 and V is TRBV2; 11 bases are a match to TRBD1. Germline V lookup: CDR1 SNHLY, CDR2 FYNNEI. The junction had 11 bases not matched to a gene; V was cut back by 5 bases and J by 8 bases. This CDR3 comprises 15 residues. The DNA for the CDR3 is TGTGCCAGCAGTCCCGGACAGGGGGCTGTATTGAAGCAGTACTTC. It codes for CASSPGQGAVLKQYF.

The genes are TRBV11-3 and TRBJ2-1; D might be TRBD2 (5 bases). The ends were cut back, 2 bases at V and 6 bases at J, with 11 bases in the middle. This CDR3 region has 14 residues. Per the germline V gene, CDR1 is SGHNT and CDR2 is YENEEA. The CDR3 DNA sequence: TGTGCCAGCAGCTTATCTGGTGAGGGCAATGAGCAGTTCTTC. It codes for CASSLSGEGNEQFF.

The CDR3 bases are TGTGCCAGCGGGCAGGGGCACCACTCCACAGATACGCAGTATTTT. Protein: CASGQGHHSTDTQYF. V is TRBV2 and J is TRBJ2-3, with D tentatively TRBD1 (6 bases). V was cut by 8 bases and J by 2 bases, with 17 bases left in between. This CDR3 region has 15 residues. In germline, CDR1 is SNHLY, CDR2 FYNNEI. Full variable domain (outside the CDR3, taken from reference TRBV2 and TRBJ2-3): EPEVTQTPSHQVTQMGQEVILRCVPISNHLYFYWYRQILGQKVEFLVSFYNNEISEKSEIFDDQFSVERPDGSNFTLKIRSTKLEDSAMYFCASGQGHHSTDTQYFGPGTRLTVL.

J is TRBJ2-3 and V is TRBV5-8, with a weak D call TRBD2 (5 bases). CDR3 length: 15 residues. V shed 4 bases and J shed 3 bases, with 15 bases lying between them. In germline, CDR1 is SGHTS, CDR2 YDEGEE. The CDR3 here is CASSEGTSSTDTQYF. In DNA form, the CDR3 reads TGTGCCAGCAGCGAGGGCACTAGTTCGACAGATACGCAGTATTTT.

The rearrangement uses TRBV6-5 and TRBJ1-1; the D gene is possibly TRBD1 (6 bases). The CDR3 is made up of 14 amino acids. Germline V gives CDR1 MNHEY, CDR2 SVGAGI. Trimming stripped 4 bases from V and 0 bases from J, with 9 bases between. CDR3 amino acids: CASSSQGMNTEAFF. The CDR3 DNA reads TGTGCCAGCAGTTCCCAGGGGATGAACACTGAAGCTTTCTTT.

The rearrangement joins TRBV27 to TRBJ2-4; the match to TRBD2 covers 8 bases. The germline CDR1 and CDR2 sequences are MNHEY and SMNVEV (reference sequence). This CDR3 is built from 14 residues. After removal of 2 bases from V and 8 bases from J, the junction contained 5 bases not matched to a gene. CDR3 region: CASSLRGGGDIQYF. The CDR3 nucleotides read TGTGCCAGCAGTTTACGGGGGGGAGGAGACATTCAGTACTTC.

This clone was picked up a small number of times. The V gene is TRBV7-8, the J gene TRBJ1-5; possibly TRBD1 for D (6 bases). Trimming stripped 5 bases from V and 7 bases from J, with 18 bases between. CDR3 length: 15 residues. Germline V gene sequence: CDR1 SGHVS, CDR2 FQNEAQ. The CDR3 DNA is TGTGCCAGCAGCAGCCGACAGGCACGGGGACAGCCCCAGCATTTT. It specifies CASSSRQARGQPQHF.

This rearrangement joins TRBV27 to TRBJ2-1, with 10 bases fitting TRBD2. There are 16 residues in the CDR3. Germline V lookup: CDR1 MNHEY, CDR2 SMNVEV (reference sequence). The junction had 4 bases not matched to a gene; V was cut back by 3 bases and J by 2 bases. In nucleotides, the CDR3 is TGTGCCAGCAGTTTGACTAGCGGGCAAACCTACAATGAGCAGTTCTTC. It is translated as CASSLTSGQTYNEQFF.

This rearrangement joins TRBV7-3 to TRBJ2-1; a weak D match, TRBD1 (6 bases). Germline CDR1 reads SGHTA; CDR2 reads FQGTGA. Trimming shortened V by 3 bases and J by 8 bases, and 14 bases separated the two germline ends. This CDR3 comprises 14 residues. The CDR3 DNA reads TGTGCCAGCAGCTTTTCAGGGGTGGTCGATGAGCAGTTCTTC. This translates into CASSFSGVVDEQFF.

V and J are TRBV27 and TRBJ1-4, with TRBD1 matching 9 bases. The CDR3 loop spans 16 amino acids. Germline loops: CDR1 MNHEY, CDR2 SMNVEV (reference sequence). Trimming cost V 3 bases and J 3 bases; bases outside gene matches: 5. CDR3 DNA: TGTGCCAGCAGTTTCACAGGGGGCGCAGCTAATGAAAAACTGTTTTTT. It is translated as CASSFTGGAANEKLFF.

On this clone: It is unclear where the CDR3 begins or ends on the DNA, so no DNA is shown, and the CDR3 is as TCRdb lists it. V gene TRBV6-6 combines with J gene TRBJ2-7; no DNA check was done on the table's D call, TRBD2. The CDR3 is 16 amino acids long, termini counted. The V gene's germline CDR1 is MNHNY and CDR2 SVGAGI (reference sequence). The CDR3 here is CASSYSVGSGSVREYF.

V and J are TRBV9 and TRBJ1-5, with 10 nucleotides matching TRBD1. Looked up from germline, CDR1 is SGDLS and CDR2 is YYNGEE. CDR3 length: 13 amino acids. V gave up 2 bases and J gave up 11 bases; unmatched junction bases: 4. The CDR3 DNA reads TGTGCCAGCAGCGTGGGACAGGGGACGACCCAGCATTTT. Protein: CASSVGQGTTQHF.

V gene TRBV24-1 combines with J gene TRBJ2-7; 8 positions agree with TRBD1. After removal of 9 bases from V and 2 bases from J, the junction contained 8 bases not matched to a gene. Germline V gives CDR1 KGHDR, CDR2 SFDVKD. The CDR3 has 14 residues. CDR3 amino acids: CATESDRAPYEQYF. CDR3 sequence (DNA): TGTGCCACCGAATCGGACAGGGCCCCCTACGAGCAGTACTTC.

This clone showed up just a few times. V and J are TRBV5-1 and TRBJ2-2; 7 nucleotides line up with TRBD1. Germline trimming cut 7 bases from V and 8 bases from J; bases unmatched to any gene: 11. Germline values: CDR1 SGHRS, CDR2 YFSETQ. This CDR3 has 14 residues. For the CDR3, the DNA is TGCGCCAGCCGATATAACGACAGGGCTGGGGAGCTGTTTTTT. This codes for CASRYNDRAGELFF.

The rearrangement links TRBV5-1 to TRBJ1-6; TRBD1 matches at 8 bases. This CDR3 spans 15 amino acids. Germline V gene sequence: CDR1 SGHRS, CDR2 YFSETQ. V lost 1 base to trimming and J lost 8 bases; unmatched junction nucleotides: 5. The CDR3 here is CASSLQTTGDSPLHF. The CDR3 nucleotides read TGCGCCAGCAGCTTGCAAACGACAGGGGATTCACCCCTCCACTTT.

J is TRBJ2-5 and V is TRBV14; the D gene is possibly TRBD2 (6 bases). Germline CDR1 and CDR2: SGHDN and FVKESK. The length of the CDR3 is 12 residues. Trimming removed 4 bases at V and 7 bases at J, with 10 bases between. As DNA, the CDR3 is TGTGCCAGCAGCCGGGACTGGGGGACCCAGTACTTC. Translating it yields CASSRDWGTQYF.